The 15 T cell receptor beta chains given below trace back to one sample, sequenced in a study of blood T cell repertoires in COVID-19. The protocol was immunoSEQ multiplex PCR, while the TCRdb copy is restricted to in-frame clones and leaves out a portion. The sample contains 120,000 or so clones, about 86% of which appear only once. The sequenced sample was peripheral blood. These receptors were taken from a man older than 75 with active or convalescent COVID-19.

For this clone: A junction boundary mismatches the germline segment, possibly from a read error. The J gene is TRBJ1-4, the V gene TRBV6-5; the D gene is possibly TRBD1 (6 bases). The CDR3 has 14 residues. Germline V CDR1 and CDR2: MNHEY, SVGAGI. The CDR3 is CASSPGTTNEKLFF. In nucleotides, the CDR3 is TGTGCCAGCAGCCCCGGGACAACAAATGAAAAACTGTTTTTT.

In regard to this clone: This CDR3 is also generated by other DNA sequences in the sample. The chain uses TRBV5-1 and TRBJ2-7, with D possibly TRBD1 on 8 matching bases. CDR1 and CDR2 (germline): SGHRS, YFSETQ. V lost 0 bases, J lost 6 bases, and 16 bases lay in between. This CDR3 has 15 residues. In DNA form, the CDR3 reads TGCGCCAGCAGCTTGGACAGGGGGGGTCGAAGCGAGCAGTACTTC. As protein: CASSLDRGGRSEQYF.

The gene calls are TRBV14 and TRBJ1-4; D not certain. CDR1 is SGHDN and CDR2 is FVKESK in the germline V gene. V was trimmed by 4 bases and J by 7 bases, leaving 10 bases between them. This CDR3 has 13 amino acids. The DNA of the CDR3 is TGTGCCAGCAGCCTTGGGCTGGGTGAAAAACTGTTTTTT. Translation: CASSLGLGEKLFF.

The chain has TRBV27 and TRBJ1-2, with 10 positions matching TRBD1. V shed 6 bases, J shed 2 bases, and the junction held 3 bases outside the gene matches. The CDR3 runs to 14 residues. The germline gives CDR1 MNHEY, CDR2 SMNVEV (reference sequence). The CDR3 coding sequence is TGTGCCAGCAGGGGACAGGGGCTCAACTATGGCTACACCTTC. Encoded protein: CASRGQGLNYGYTF.

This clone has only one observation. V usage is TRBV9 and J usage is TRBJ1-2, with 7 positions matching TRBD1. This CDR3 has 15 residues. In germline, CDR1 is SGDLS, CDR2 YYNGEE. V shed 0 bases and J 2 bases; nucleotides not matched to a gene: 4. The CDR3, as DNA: TGTGCCAGCAGCGTAGGACAGGGCTGGAACTATGGCTACACCTTC. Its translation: CASSVGQGWNYGYTF.

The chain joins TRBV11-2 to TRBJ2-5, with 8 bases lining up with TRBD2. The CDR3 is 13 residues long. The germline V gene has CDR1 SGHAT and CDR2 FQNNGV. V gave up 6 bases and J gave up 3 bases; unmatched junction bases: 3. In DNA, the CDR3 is TGTGCCAGCAGACGGGGGGGAGAAGAGACCCAGTACTTC. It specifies CASRRGGEETQYF.

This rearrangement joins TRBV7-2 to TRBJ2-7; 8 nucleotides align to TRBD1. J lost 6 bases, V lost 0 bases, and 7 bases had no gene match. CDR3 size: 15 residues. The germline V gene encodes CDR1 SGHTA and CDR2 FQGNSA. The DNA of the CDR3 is TGTGCCAGCAGCTTAGCGCCACAGGGGGGCTCCGAGCAGTACTTC. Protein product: CASSLAPQGGSEQYF.

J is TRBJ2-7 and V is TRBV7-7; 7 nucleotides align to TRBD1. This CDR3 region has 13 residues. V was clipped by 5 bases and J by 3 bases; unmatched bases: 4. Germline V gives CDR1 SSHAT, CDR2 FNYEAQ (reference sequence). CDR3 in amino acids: CASSPTGVYEQYF. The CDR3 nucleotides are TGTGCCAGCAGCCCCACAGGGGTCTACGAGCAGTACTTC.

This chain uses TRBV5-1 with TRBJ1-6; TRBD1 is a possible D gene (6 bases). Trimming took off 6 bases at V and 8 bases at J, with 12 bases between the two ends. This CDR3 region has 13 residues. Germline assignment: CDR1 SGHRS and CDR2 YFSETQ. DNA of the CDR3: TGCGCCAGCAAGGCTAACAGGGATTCACCCCTCCACTTT. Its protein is CASKANRDSPLHF.

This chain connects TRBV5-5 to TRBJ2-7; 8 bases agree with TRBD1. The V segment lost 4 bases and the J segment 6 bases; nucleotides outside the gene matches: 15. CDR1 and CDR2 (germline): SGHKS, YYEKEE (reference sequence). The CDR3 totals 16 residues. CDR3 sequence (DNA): TGTGCCAGCAGCCCGTCCCCAGGGGGCGCTTTACTCGAGCAGTACTTC. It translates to CASSPSPGGALLEQYF.

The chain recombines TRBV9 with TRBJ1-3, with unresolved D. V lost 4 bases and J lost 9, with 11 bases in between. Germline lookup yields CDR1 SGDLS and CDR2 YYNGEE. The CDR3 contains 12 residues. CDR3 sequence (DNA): TGTGCCAGCAGCTTTAGTTACGGCACCATATATTTT. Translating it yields CASSFSYGTIYF.

CDR3 sequence: CASSPLGQGGTDTQYF. In nucleotides, the CDR3 is TGTGCCAGCTCACCACTGGGACAGGGTGGGACAGATACGCAGTATTTT. This chain links TRBV18 with TRBJ2-3; 9 bases match TRBD1. With 1 base clipped from V and 3 bases from J, the junction kept 5 bases outside the gene matches. The CDR3 extends over 16 amino acids. Germline V CDR1 and CDR2: KGHSH, LQKENI.

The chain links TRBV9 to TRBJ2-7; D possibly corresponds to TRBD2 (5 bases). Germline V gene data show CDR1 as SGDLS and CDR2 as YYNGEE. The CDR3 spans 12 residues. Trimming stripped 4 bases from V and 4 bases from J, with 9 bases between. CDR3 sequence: CASSIEGYEQYF. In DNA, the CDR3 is TGTGCCAGCAGCATCGAGGGATACGAGCAGTACTTC.

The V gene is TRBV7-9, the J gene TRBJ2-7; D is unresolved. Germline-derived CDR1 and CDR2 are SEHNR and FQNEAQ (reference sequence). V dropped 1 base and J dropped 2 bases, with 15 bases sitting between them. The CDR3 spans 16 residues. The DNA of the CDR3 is TGTGCCAGCAGCTTAGACCTGACATTTCCCACCTACGAGCAGTACTTC. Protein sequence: CASSLDLTFPTYEQYF.

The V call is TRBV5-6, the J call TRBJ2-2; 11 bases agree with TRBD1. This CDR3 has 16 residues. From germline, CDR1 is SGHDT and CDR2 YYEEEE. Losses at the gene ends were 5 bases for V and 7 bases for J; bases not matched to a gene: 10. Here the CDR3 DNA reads TGTGCCAGCAGTCGACAGGGACAGGGGGTTGGCGGGGAGCTGTTTTTT. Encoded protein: CASSRQGQGVGGELFF.